The 30 T cell receptor beta chains below all came from one sample that was sequenced in a study of shared clonotypes between healthy human individuals. The assay was immunoSEQ multiplex PCR, and TCRdb's table has in-frame clones only and misses some. The table lists hundreds of thousands of clones, approximately 97% of them singletons, with about 0.32% in the top ten. Source material: memory CD8+ T cells sorted from blood. Subset of the sample: CD45RO+ cells pooled with CCR7-negative TemRA cells. Every receptor here comes from a man aged 25-45 years in good health.

Comment on this clone: The sample carries other DNA sequences with the same CDR3. The chain uses TRBV27 and TRBJ2-7; D gene unclear. The germline V gene has CDR1 MNHEY and CDR2 SMNVEV (reference sequence). Trimming took 2 bases from V and 2 from J, leaving 7 bases between them. This CDR3 comprises 13 residues. CDR3 DNA: TGTGCCAGCAGTTTAGGACGGCCCTACGAGCAGTACTTC. It encodes CASSLGRPYEQYF.

This clone has a single count. The rearrangement joins TRBV28 to TRBJ1-3; a weak D match, TRBD1 (5 bases). Germline V gene data show CDR1 as MDHEN and CDR2 as SYDVKM. V lost 5 bases to trimming and J lost 0 bases, with 14 bases between them. This CDR3 comprises 16 residues. The DNA for the CDR3 is TGTGCCAGCAGTCCTTTCAGGGCATTCTCTGGAAACACCATATATTTT. Amino acids: CASSPFRAFSGNTIYF.

Note on this clone: The same CDR3 is also encoded by other DNA sequences in this sample. V usage is TRBV6-6 and J usage is TRBJ2-7; 7 bases agree with TRBD2. The CDR3 length is 13 residues. Trimming cost V 6 bases and J 4 bases; bases outside gene matches: 6. The germline V gene has CDR1 MNHNY and CDR2 SVGAGI (reference sequence). The CDR3 protein is CASRLSGTYEQYF. In DNA, the CDR3 is TGTGCCAGCAGACTAAGCGGGACGTACGAGCAGTACTTC.

This chain connects TRBV10-3 to TRBJ1-2, with D tentatively TRBD1 (6 bases). V shed 6 bases and J shed 8 bases, with 13 bases lying between them. Germline CDR1 and CDR2: ENHRY and SYGVKD. The CDR3 loop spans 12 amino acids. CDR3 coding DNA: TGTGCCATCAGCCGGGACAATGGGGGCTACACCTTC. Amino acids: CAISRDNGGYTF.

This clone was picked up one time. This chain's CDR3 is CASAVNTEAFF. As DNA, the CDR3 is TGTGCCAGCGCCGTTAATACTGAAGCTTTCTTT. The rearrangement uses TRBV6-6 and TRBJ1-1; D ambiguous. CDR1 and CDR2 (germline): MNHNY, SVGAGI (reference sequence). The CDR3 is 11 amino acids. The V end was cut by 8 bases, the J end by 5 bases, with 9 bases between.

The chain links TRBV28 to TRBJ1-2; 11 bases match TRBD1. From germline, CDR1 is MDHEN and CDR2 SYDVKM. The CDR3 extends over 15 amino acids. J gave up 6 bases and V 6 bases, and 9 bases lay outside the gene matches. CDR3 sequence: CASRTMGTGGHGYTF. CDR3 nucleotide sequence: TGTGCCAGCAGGACGATGGGGACAGGGGGACATGGCTACACCTTC.

This chain links TRBV5-6 with TRBJ2-2; D may be TRBD1 (5 bases). The V gene's germline CDR1 is SGHDT and CDR2 YYEEEE. This CDR3 contains 14 residues. V lost 0 bases, J lost 7 bases, and 10 bases lay in between. The CDR3 nucleotides read TGTGCCAGCAGCTTGGGCAGGGTTAACGGGGAGCTGTTTTTT. This sequence encodes CASSLGRVNGELFF. Supplemented by reference TRBV5-6 and TRBJ2-2, the full variable domain reads DAGVTQSPTHLIKTRGQQVTLRCSPKSGHDTVSWYQQALGQGPQFIFQYYEEEERQRGNFPDRFSGHQFPNYSSELNVNALLLGDSALYLCASSLGRVNGELFFGEGSRLTVL.

J is TRBJ2-5 and V is TRBV4-1, with TRBD2 matching over 7 bases. CDR1 and CDR2 (germline): MGHRA, YSYEKL. V dropped 4 bases and J dropped 5; count of bases not matched to a gene: 4. The CDR3 is made up of 13 amino acids. The CDR3 region is CASSLTSFETQYF. As DNA, the CDR3 is TGCGCCAGCAGCCTGACTAGCTTCGAGACCCAGTACTTC.

This chain joins TRBV29-1 and TRBJ2-7; no clear D. In germline, CDR1 is SQVTM, CDR2 ANQGSEA. The CDR3 extends over 13 amino acids. Trimming removed 6 bases from V and 6 bases from J, with 18 bases in between. As DNA, the CDR3 is TGCAGCGTAGAGGAGTGGGGAACGGGCGAGCAGTACTTC. The encoded protein is CSVEEWGTGEQYF.

This rearrangement joins TRBV5-6 to TRBJ2-7; no clear D gene. The germline V gene has CDR1 SGHDT and CDR2 YYEEEE. The CDR3 contains 16 residues. V lost 1 base and J lost 0, with 14 bases in between. The CDR3 region has the DNA TGTGCCAGCAGCTTGCCCGGACGGCTGAGCTCCTACGAGCAGTACTTC. It codes for CASSLPGRLSSYEQYF. The full variable domain, completed using reference TRBV5-6 and TRBJ2-7, is DAGVTQSPTHLIKTRGQQVTLRCSPKSGHDTVSWYQQALGQGPQFIFQYYEEEERQRGNFPDRFSGHQFPNYSSELNVNALLLGDSALYLCASSLPGRLSSYEQYFGPGTRLTVT.

This chain links TRBV30 with TRBJ1-4, with D possibly being TRBD1 (5 bases). The CDR3 has 14 residues. Germline V CDR1 and CDR2: GTSNPN, SVGIG (reference sequence). Trimming removed 1 base from V and 8 bases from J, with 14 bases in between. The CDR3 nucleotides are TGTGCCTGGAGTGATTGGCAGGGAAGAGAAAAACTGTTTTTT. This encodes CAWSDWQGREKLFF.

The chain carries TRBV5-1 and TRBJ1-5, with D unresolved. Trimming pared 4 bases from V and 4 bases from J, leaving 15 bases between. The CDR3 has 15 residues. Germline V gene sequence: CDR1 SGHRS, CDR2 YFSETQ. CDR3 in DNA: TGCGCCAGCAGCCCACTGGACGGTCGGAATCAGCCCCAGCATTTT. This translates into CASSPLDGRNQPQHF.

The chain couples TRBV5-4 to TRBJ1-1; D call uncertain. Trimming took 5 bases from V and 4 from J, leaving 18 bases between them. Germline V gene data show CDR1 as SGHNT and CDR2 as YYREEE (reference sequence). The CDR3 sequence is 15 residues long. The CDR3 sequence is CASRHTMGRITEAFF. The CDR3 DNA reads as TGTGCCAGCAGACATACAATGGGAAGGATCACTGAAGCTTTCTTT. The full variable domain, rest sourced from reference TRBV5-4 and TRBJ1-1, is ETGVTQSPTHLIKTRGQQVTLRCSSQSGHNTVSWYQQALGQGPQFIFQYYREEENGRGNFPPRFSGLQFPNYSSELNVNALELDDSALYLCASRHTMGRITEAFFGQGTRLTVV.

The rearrangement uses TRBV2 and TRBJ1-6, with TRBD1 identical over 7 bases. This CDR3 region has 15 residues. The germline CDR1 and CDR2 sequences are SNHLY and FYNNEI. Trimming at V came to 3 bases and at J to 5 bases, leaving 4 bases not matched to a gene. The CDR3 loop is CASSEGQRDNSPLHF. The DNA of the CDR3 is TGTGCCAGCAGTGAGGGACAGAGGGATAATTCACCCCTCCACTTT.

The J gene is TRBJ1-4, the V gene TRBV6-5, with TRBD1 matching 9 bases. This CDR3 region has 14 residues. V trimming: 6 bases; J trimming: 5 bases; junction bases outside the gene matches: 4. Germline CDR1 MNHEY, CDR2 SVGAGI. Written as DNA, the CDR3 is TGTGCCAGCAGAACCGGGACAGGGAATGAAAAACTGTTTTTT. Translation gives CASRTGTGNEKLFF.

This clone was seen a handful of times. The chain recombines TRBV6-5 with TRBJ1-1; the D gene is possibly TRBD1 (5 bases). This CDR3 spans 13 amino acids. Germline loops: CDR1 MNHEY, CDR2 SVGAGI. V was shortened by 11 bases and J by 0 bases, with 13 bases between the two germline ends. The CDR3 sequence: CAASGRMNTEAFF. The CDR3 nucleotides are TGTGCCGCATCGGGACGGATGAACACTGAAGCTTTCTTT.

This chain links TRBV28 with TRBJ2-1; 11 nucleotides align to TRBD2. The J segment lost 5 bases and the V segment lost 4 bases, leaving 7 bases of the junction unmatched. The CDR3 loop spans 16 amino acids. Germline V CDR1 and CDR2: MDHEN, SYDVKM. The chain's CDR3 is CASSSPTSGSHNEQFF. The CDR3 DNA is TGTGCCAGCAGTTCCCCCACTAGCGGGAGCCACAATGAGCAGTTCTTC.

The rearrangement joins TRBV9 to TRBJ2-3, with 7 bases matching TRBD2. The CDR3 is 17 residues long. Unmatched junction bases numbered 10, after V lost 1 base and J lost 2 bases. Germline assignment: CDR1 SGDLS and CDR2 YYNGEE. CDR3 DNA sequence: TGTGCCAGCAGCGTACGGGCGGGAGAGGGGTACACAGATACGCAGTATTTT. It translates to CASSVRAGEGYTDTQYF.

Here the CDR3 DNA reads TGTGCCAGCAGTGTAGCGGGAGGGTTAGAGACCCAGTACTTC. This codes for CASSVAGGLETQYF. The genes are TRBV2 and TRBJ2-5; 11 bases are a match to TRBD2. Germline lookup yields CDR1 SNHLY and CDR2 FYNNEI. J gave up 4 bases and V 4 bases, and 2 bases lay outside the gene matches. The CDR3 contains 14 residues.

The J gene is TRBJ2-7, the V gene TRBV5-1; D unclear. Germline CDR1 and CDR2: SGHRS and YFSETQ. The germline V and J ends were trimmed by 3 bases and 5 bases, with 12 bases remaining between them. The CDR3 spans 13 residues. DNA for the CDR3: TGCGCCAGCAGCTCCCGCGGTTTTGACGAGCAGTACTTC. Protein: CASSSRGFDEQYF.

J is TRBJ2-7 and V is TRBV7-9; 11 nucleotides agree with TRBD1. CDR3 length: 14 residues. The V segment lost 3 bases and the J segment 3 bases; nucleotides outside the gene matches: 1. In germline, CDR1 is SEHNR, CDR2 FQNEAQ (reference sequence). This CDR3 is CASSFGTGGYEQYF. The DNA for the CDR3 is TGTGCCAGCAGCTTCGGGACAGGGGGCTACGAGCAGTACTTC. Drawing the rest from reference TRBV7-9 and TRBJ2-7, the complete variable domain is DTGVSQNPRHKITKRGQNVTFRCDPISEHNRLYWYRQTLGQGPEFLTYFQNEAQLEKSRLLSDRFSAERPKGSFSTLEIQRTEQGDSAMYLCASSFGTGGYEQYFGPGTRLTVT.

This CDR3 reads CASSLVTGGAEAFF. In DNA form, the CDR3 reads TGTGCCAGCAGCTTGGTGACCGGCGGGGCTGAAGCTTTCTTT. The chain has TRBV5-5 and TRBJ1-1; no reliable D call. The ends were cut back, 0 bases at V and 6 bases at J, with 12 bases in the middle. Germline assignment: CDR1 SGHKS and CDR2 YYEKEE (reference sequence). This CDR3 spans 14 amino acids.

This chain connects TRBV6-5 to TRBJ2-2; D gene ambiguous. The CDR3 sequence is 15 residues long. Deletions cut 5 bases from V and 7 bases from J, with 17 bases between. The germline CDR1 and CDR2 sequences are MNHEY and SVGAGI. CDR3 in amino acids: CASSPSPVVGGELFF. CDR3 nucleotides: TGTGCCAGCAGTCCCTCCCCCGTAGTGGGCGGGGAGCTGTTTTTT.

The chain links TRBV7-9 to TRBJ1-1, with D possibly matching TRBD1 (5 bases). This CDR3 comprises 12 residues. Per germline, CDR1 SEHNR and CDR2 FQNEAQ (reference sequence). The V gene lost 5 bases and the J gene lost 6 bases, with 10 bases spanning the gap. CDR3 in DNA: TGTGCCAGCAGCCAGGACACCCCTGAAGCTTTCTTT. It yields the protein CASSQDTPEAFF.

V usage is TRBV7-2 and J usage is TRBJ1-2; no clear D. V dropped 5 bases and J dropped 4 bases, with 14 bases sitting between them. The V gene's germline CDR1 is SGHTA and CDR2 FQGNSA. This CDR3 is 14 amino acids long. Here the CDR3 reads CASSRVPGFYGYTF. The CDR3 nucleotides read TGTGCCAGCAGCCGGGTTCCGGGATTCTATGGCTACACCTTC.

The chain has TRBV28 and TRBJ1-3, with D uncertain. Trimming removed 3 bases from V and 1 base from J, with 7 bases in between. This CDR3 comprises 14 residues. From germline, CDR1 is MDHEN and CDR2 SYDVKM. This CDR3 reads CASSLVRSGNTIYF. The CDR3 DNA sequence: TGTGCCAGCAGTTTGGTCAGGTCTGGAAACACCATATATTTT. Full variable domain (remainder filled in from reference TRBV28 and TRBJ1-3): DVKVTQSSRYLVKRTGEKVFLECVQDMDHENMFWYRQDPGLGLRLIYFSYDVKMKEKGDIPEGYSVSREKKERFSLILESASTNQTSMYLCASSLVRSGNTIYFGEGSWLTVV.

The chain links TRBV4-1 to TRBJ2-3, with 9 bases matching TRBD2. Germline CDR1 and CDR2: MGHRA and YSYEKL. The CDR3 length is 16 residues. V lost 0 bases and J lost 3; bases outside the gene matches: 4. The CDR3 loop is CASSQDSSGRTDTQYF. The CDR3 DNA follows: TGCGCCAGCAGCCAAGATTCCAGCGGGAGGACAGATACGCAGTATTTT.

The J gene is TRBJ2-3, the V gene TRBV6-1; 9 bases are shared with TRBD2. The V segment lost 7 bases and the J segment 1 base; nucleotides outside the gene matches: 6. Germline V gene sequence: CDR1 MNHNS, CDR2 SASEGT. The CDR3 spans 15 residues. The DNA for the CDR3 is TGTGCCAGCACCCCGGGACTAGCTGGCACAGATACGCAGTATTTT. Residues: CASTPGLAGTDTQYF.

CDR3 amino acids: CASSQVGGRGDEQYF. CDR3 bases: TGTGCCAGCAGCCAAGTTGGCGGGAGAGGTGACGAGCAGTACTTC. The chain uses TRBV4-2 and TRBJ2-7, with 7 bases lining up with TRBD2. Germline trimming cut 1 base from V and 5 bases from J; bases unmatched to any gene: 8. Germline CDR1 and CDR2: LGHNA and YNFKEQ. The CDR3 extends over 15 amino acids.

The rearrangement uses TRBV2 and TRBJ1-4; D is unclear. CDR1 and CDR2 from the germline V gene are SNHLY and FYNNEI. The ends were cut back, 1 base at V and 10 bases at J, with 10 bases in the middle. There are 13 residues in the CDR3. The CDR3 bases are TGTGCCAGCAGTGAAGTAGAGGCGAGAAAACTGTTTTTT. Residues: CASSEVEARKLFF.